The TCR beta chain described here comes from a study of T cell repertoires in cytomegalovirus infection. Study context: Public signatures in TCR beta pointed to CMV infection and matching HLA type.

TCRdb passed the reads through MiXCR, listing each CDR3 protein once. The table includes about 530,000 distinct CDR3 sequences, about 30% detected once. About this clonotype: Its antigen is unknown.

The CDR3 sequence is 14 residues long. Germline V lookup: CDR1 MNHEY, CDR2 SVGEGT. Deletions cut 2 bases from V and 4 bases from J, with 10 bases between. Study-level findings and limits: CMV carriers having the relevant HLA were flagged by cumulative public TCR beta family frequency. The response measured ex vivo was dominated by TCR beta clonotypes (HLA-C-restricted and CMV-specific).

This chain joins TRBV6-2 or TRBV6-3 and TRBJ2-3; D remains unclear. The TCR sequence derives from a human donor in good health (CMV status not recorded). Some clones in this sample may be carry-over from other donors' samples. Sequencing was performed on PBMCs. The CDR3 region is CASSYGRVPDTQYF. DNA for the CDR3: TGTGCCAGCAGTTACGGAAGGGTTCCAGATACGCAGTATTTT.